This T cell receptor beta chain was sequenced in a study of cytomegalovirus exposure and HLA in healthy donors. The CDR3 totals 13 residues. Germline V gene lookup returns CDR1 KGHSH and CDR2 LQKENI. The PCR ran on 60 Vbeta and 13 Jbeta primers. The repertoire was sequenced with immunoSEQ multiplex PCR; TCRdb's copy has only in-frame clones and lacks some. The sample consists of 150,000 to 200,000 clones, around 84% of them appearing once. The sequence was collected from a man younger than 30 in good health and CMV-seropositive. V is TRBV18 and J is TRBJ2-5; D may be TRBD1 (5 bases). The better agreement between TRBJ2-7 and the DNA end casts doubt on the J call. The sequenced material came from PBMCs. The CDR3 nucleotides read TGTGCCAGCTCACCTGGGGCCTCCTACGAGCAGTACTTC. Its protein product is CASSPGASYEQYF.